The next 13 T cell receptor beta chains were all read from a single sample in a study of cytomegalovirus exposure and HLA in healthy donors. The PCR used 60 Vbeta and 13 Jbeta primers. Here immunoSEQ multiplex PCR was the method, and the copy in TCRdb shows in-frame clones only, minus some. The data contain about 110,000 clones, roughly 80% of them singletons. The material sequenced was PBMCs. Receptors originate from a man younger than 45 in good health and CMV-seropositive.

This chain connects TRBV5-1 to TRBJ2-5, with 9 bases aligning to TRBD1. The CDR3 spans 14 residues. V dropped 3 bases and J dropped 7; count of bases not matched to a gene: 7. Germline CDR1 is SGHRS and CDR2 is YFSETQ. The CDR3 is CASSSYRGQLTQYF. DNA for the CDR3: TGCGCCAGCAGCTCTTACAGGGGGCAGTTGACCCAGTACTTC.

The V call is TRBV4-1, the J call TRBJ2-7; 7 bases are a match to TRBD2. Germline CDR1 is MGHRA and CDR2 is YSYEKL. J gave up 0 bases and V 4 bases, and 3 bases lay outside the gene matches. This CDR3 region has 14 residues. The CDR3 nucleotides are TGCGCCAGCAGCCGGGGGGACTACTCCTACGAGCAGTACTTC. This codes for CASSRGDYSYEQYF.

CDR3 sequence: CAAGQGSPSAGNTIYF. The DNA of the CDR3 is TGTGCCGCAGGCCAGGGCTCCCCGTCTGCTGGAAACACCATATATTTT. This chain joins TRBV10-3 and TRBJ1-3, with D possibly being TRBD1 (5 bases). There are 16 residues in the CDR3. V dropped 11 bases and J dropped 2 bases, with 22 bases sitting between them. CDR1 and CDR2 from the germline V gene are ENHRY and SYGVKD.

This clone has only a few counts. This chain connects TRBV11-2 to TRBJ1-1, with no clear D. Germline CDR1 is SGHAT and CDR2 is FQNNGV. There are 13 residues in the CDR3. V lost 1 base, J lost 1 base, and 4 bases lay in between. CDR3 nucleotide sequence: TGTGCCAGCAGCTTAGCGGGGAACACTGAAGCTTTCTTT. Its protein is CASSLAGNTEAFF.

The chain employs TRBV19 and TRBJ1-1, with D possibly being TRBD1 (5 bases). Germline assignment: CDR1 LNHDA and CDR2 SQIVND (reference sequence). V was cut by 0 bases and J by 5 bases, with 10 bases left in between. This CDR3 spans 14 amino acids. The CDR3 sequence: CASSIDRAQTEAFF. CDR3 coding DNA: TGTGCCAGTAGTATAGACAGGGCGCAAACTGAAGCTTTCTTT.

The rearrangement joins TRBV6-5 to TRBJ2-3, with 9 bases aligning to TRBD1. Germline CDR1 is MNHEY and CDR2 is SVGAGI. The CDR3 is made up of 16 amino acids. With V trimmed by 1 base and J by 1 base, 3 bases remained unmatched. CDR3 in DNA: TGTGCCAGCAGTTACTTCAGGACAGGGGGCACAGATACGCAGTATTTT. This gives the protein CASSYFRTGGTDTQYF.

The chain joins TRBV18 to TRBJ1-2, with TRBD1 matching over 8 bases. Germline trimming cut 3 bases from V and 7 bases from J; bases unmatched to any gene: 7. Germline values: CDR1 KGHSH, CDR2 LQKENI. The length of the CDR3 is 14 residues. The CDR3 region is CASSPSTGDAGYTF. The CDR3 bases are TGTGCCAGCTCACCTTCGACAGGGGACGCTGGCTACACCTTC.

The J gene is TRBJ2-2, the V gene TRBV10-1; D ambiguous. The CDR3 is 14 residues long. Germline lookup yields CDR1 WNHNN and CDR2 SYGVQD (reference sequence). Deletions cut 3 bases from V and 1 base from J, with 6 bases between. CDR3 bases: TGCGCCAGCAGTGAATTACTGAACACCGGGGAGCTGTTTTTT. Translation: CASSELLNTGELFF.

V is TRBV7-9 and J is TRBJ1-5; D remains ambiguous. The CDR3 extends over 14 amino acids. V shed 1 base and J shed 8 bases, with 12 bases lying between them. The V gene's germline CDR1 is SEHNR and CDR2 FQNEAQ (reference sequence). The CDR3 region is CASSLVGGKEPQHF. CDR3 coding DNA: TGTGCCAGCAGCTTAGTTGGAGGGAAGGAGCCCCAGCATTTT.

The V gene is TRBV30, the J gene TRBJ2-7, with D perhaps TRBD1 (7 bases). In germline, CDR1 is GTSNPN, CDR2 SVGIG (reference sequence). The CDR3 spans 15 residues. V lost 2 bases, J lost 3 bases, and 17 bases lay in between. CDR3 amino acids: CAWSNGGGFSYEQYF. In DNA form, the CDR3 reads TGTGCCTGGAGTAACGGAGGGGGCTTTAGCTACGAGCAGTACTTC.

This clone showed up just once. The chain couples TRBV29-1 to TRBJ1-1; 11 bases align to TRBD1. This CDR3 comprises 15 residues. Germline lookup yields CDR1 SQVTM and CDR2 ANQGSEA. The V gene end was trimmed by 5 bases and the J gene end by 5 bases; junction bases not matched to a gene: 10. The DNA for the CDR3 is TGCAGCGTTCTAAACTCGGACAGGGGGCAGACTGAAGCTTTCTTT. Translation gives CSVLNSDRGQTEAFF.

This sequence joins TRBV27 and TRBJ2-2, with 12 bases identical to TRBD2. V was clipped by 6 bases and J by 7 bases; unmatched bases: 6. The CDR3 contains 15 residues. Germline CDR1 and CDR2: MNHEY and SMNVEV (reference sequence). The CDR3 region has the DNA TGTGCCAGCAGACCGGGACTAGCGGGCTACGGGGAGCTGTTTTTT. Its translation: CASRPGLAGYGELFF.

A remark on this clone: One junction end disagrees with the germline gene, perhaps due to a read error. The CDR3 DNA sequence: TGTTCCAGCAGCTTACGAGGGAGGGACACTGAAGCTTTCTTT. This translates into CSSSLRGRDTEAFF. V gene TRBV7-9 combines with J gene TRBJ1-1, with D unresolved. Germline CDR1 reads SEHNR; CDR2 reads FQNEAQ (reference sequence). The CDR3 sequence is 14 residues long.